This TCR beta chain is from a study of T-cell memory formation after mild COVID-19. Study results and limitations: Pre-infection memory held some responding clones, suggesting pre-existing cross-reactive T cells responded. Whereas later expanders leaned CD4+, clones contracting day 15 to 85 showed a balanced CD4/CD8 makeup.

Each CDR3 protein is one row after TCRdb ran MiXCR on the 5' RACE reads. The sample lists about 140,000 distinct CDR3 sequences, approximately 14% seen once, with about 14% in the top ten. About this clonotype: The target antigen is unknown.

Germline loops: CDR1 MGHRA, CDR2 YSYEKL. Deletions cut 4 bases from V and 6 bases from J, with 12 bases between. This CDR3 spans 13 amino acids. The sequenced material came from PBMCs or a T cell subset sorted from them (not recorded which). The V gene is TRBV4-1, the J gene TRBJ1-1; D is possibly TRBD1 (5 bases). The receptor's source is an adult woman who had mild COVID-19 (a few samples of this study predate the infection). Cell type and time point are not known. In nucleotides, the CDR3 is TGCGCCAGCAGCCTGCAGGGCTGGGCTGAAGCTTTCTTT. This codes for CASSLQGWAEAFF.